This TCR beta chain was profiled in a study of blood T cells in healthy people across ages. A second PCR of 7 to 11 cycles used a sample-barcoded 5' primer and a J-beta primer mix. TCRdb re-called the 5' RACE reads through MiXCR, storing one row per CDR3 protein. The table lists fewer than 650,000 distinct CDR3 sequences, 25% to 35% of them singletons, with approximately 3.7% in the top ten. Individuals who donated were healthy Caucasians from Russia aged about 6 to 100. The CDR3 is 16 residues long. Trimming at V came to 3 bases and at J to 5 bases, leaving 8 bases not matched to a gene. The same data also went into a second study, on T cells of mothers and their children.

The source material was blood. The source of this sequence is a boy aged 2-9 years in good health. The rearrangement joins TRBV12-3 or TRBV12-4 to TRBJ2-5; 11 bases agree with TRBD2. The CDR3 coding sequence is TGTGCCAGCAGTTTGGGGGTAGCGGGAGGGGATGAGACCCAGTACTTC. It is translated as CASSLGVAGGDETQYF.